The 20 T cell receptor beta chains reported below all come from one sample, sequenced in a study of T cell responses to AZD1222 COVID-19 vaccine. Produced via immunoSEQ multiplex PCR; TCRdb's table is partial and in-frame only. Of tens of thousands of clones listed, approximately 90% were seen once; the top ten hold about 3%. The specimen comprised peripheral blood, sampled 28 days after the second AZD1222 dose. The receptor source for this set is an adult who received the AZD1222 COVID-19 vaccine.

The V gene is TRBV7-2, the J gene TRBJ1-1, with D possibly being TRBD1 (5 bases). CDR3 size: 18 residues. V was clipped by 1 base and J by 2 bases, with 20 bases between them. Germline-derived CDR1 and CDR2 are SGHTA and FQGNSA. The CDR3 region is CASSLVYPRGYRNTEAFF. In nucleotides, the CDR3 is TGTGCCAGCAGCTTAGTTTATCCGAGGGGCTACCGCAACACTGAAGCTTTCTTT.

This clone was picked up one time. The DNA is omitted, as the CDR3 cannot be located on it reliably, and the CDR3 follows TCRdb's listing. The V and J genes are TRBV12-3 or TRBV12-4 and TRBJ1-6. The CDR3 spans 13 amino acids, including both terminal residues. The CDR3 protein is CATTNVAGGTWVF.

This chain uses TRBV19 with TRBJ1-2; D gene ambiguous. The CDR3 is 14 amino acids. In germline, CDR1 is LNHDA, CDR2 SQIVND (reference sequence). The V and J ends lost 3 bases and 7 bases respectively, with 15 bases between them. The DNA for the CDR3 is TGTGCCAGTAGTATTAAAGCAGCCTCGGGTGGCTACACCTTC. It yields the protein CASSIKAASGGYTF.

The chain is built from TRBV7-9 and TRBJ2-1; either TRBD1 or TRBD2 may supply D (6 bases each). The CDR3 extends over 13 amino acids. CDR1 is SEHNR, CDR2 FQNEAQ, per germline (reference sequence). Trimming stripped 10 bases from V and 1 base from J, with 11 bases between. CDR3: CANSGASYNEQFF. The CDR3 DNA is TGTGCCAACTCGGGGGCGTCCTACAATGAGCAGTTCTTC.

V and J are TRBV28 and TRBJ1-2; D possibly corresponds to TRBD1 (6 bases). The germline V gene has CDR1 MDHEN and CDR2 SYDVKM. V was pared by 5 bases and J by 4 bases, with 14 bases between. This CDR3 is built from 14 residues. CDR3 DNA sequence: TGTGCCAGCAGTACCACAGGGCGTCCCTATGGCTACACCTTC. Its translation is CASSTTGRPYGYTF.

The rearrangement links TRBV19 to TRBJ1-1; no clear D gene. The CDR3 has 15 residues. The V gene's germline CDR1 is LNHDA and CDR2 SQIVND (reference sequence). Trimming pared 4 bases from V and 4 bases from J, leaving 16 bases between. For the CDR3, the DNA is TGTGCCAGTAGTACTACCGGGAGCCTAACCACTGAAGCTTTCTTT. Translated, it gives CASSTTGSLTTEAFF.

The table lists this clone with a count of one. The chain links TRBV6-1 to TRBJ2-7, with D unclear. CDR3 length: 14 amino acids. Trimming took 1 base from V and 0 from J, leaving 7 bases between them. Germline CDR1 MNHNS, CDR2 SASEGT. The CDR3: CASSEVGSSYEQYF. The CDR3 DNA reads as TGTGCCAGCAGTGAAGTGGGCAGCTCCTACGAGCAGTACTTC.

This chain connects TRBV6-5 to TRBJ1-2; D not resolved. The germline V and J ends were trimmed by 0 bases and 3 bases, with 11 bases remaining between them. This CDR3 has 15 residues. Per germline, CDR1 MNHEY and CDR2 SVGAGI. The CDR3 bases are TGTGCCAGCAGTTACTCGTGGAGGGTAGACTATGGCTACACCTTC. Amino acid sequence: CASSYSWRVDYGYTF.

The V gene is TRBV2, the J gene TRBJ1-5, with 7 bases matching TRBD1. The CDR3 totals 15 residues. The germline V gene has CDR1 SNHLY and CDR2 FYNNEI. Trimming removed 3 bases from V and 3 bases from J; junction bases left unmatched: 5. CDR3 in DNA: TGTGCCAGCAGTGAGGAGGGGGCCCTCAATCAGCCCCAGCATTTT. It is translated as CASSEEGALNQPQHF.

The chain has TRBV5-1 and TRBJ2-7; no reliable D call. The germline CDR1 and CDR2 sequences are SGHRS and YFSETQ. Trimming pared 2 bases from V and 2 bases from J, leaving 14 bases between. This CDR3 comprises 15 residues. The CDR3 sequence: CASSFMSRPPYEQYF. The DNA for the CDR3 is TGCGCCAGCAGCTTTATGAGTCGCCCCCCCTACGAGCAGTACTTC.

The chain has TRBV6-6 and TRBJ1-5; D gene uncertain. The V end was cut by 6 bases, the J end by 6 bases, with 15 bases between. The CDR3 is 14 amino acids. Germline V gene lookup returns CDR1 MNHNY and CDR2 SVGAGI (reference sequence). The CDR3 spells CASRSVPEGQPQHF. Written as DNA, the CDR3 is TGTGCCAGCAGGTCGGTCCCGGAGGGTCAGCCCCAGCATTTT.

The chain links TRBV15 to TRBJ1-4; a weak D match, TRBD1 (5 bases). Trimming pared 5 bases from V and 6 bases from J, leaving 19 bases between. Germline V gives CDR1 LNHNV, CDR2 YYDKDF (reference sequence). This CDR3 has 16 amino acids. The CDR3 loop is CATSRRARGSHEKLFF. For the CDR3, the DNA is TGTGCCACCAGCCGAAGGGCCCGGGGGTCCCATGAAAAACTGTTTTTT.

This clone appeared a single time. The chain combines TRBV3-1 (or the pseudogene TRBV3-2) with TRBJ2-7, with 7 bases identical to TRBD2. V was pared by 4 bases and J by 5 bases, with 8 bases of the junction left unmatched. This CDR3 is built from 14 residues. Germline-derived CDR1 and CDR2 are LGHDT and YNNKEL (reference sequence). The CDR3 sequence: CASSRLRGGNEQYF. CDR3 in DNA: TGTGCCAGCAGCCGCCTTCGGGGAGGGAACGAGCAGTACTTC.

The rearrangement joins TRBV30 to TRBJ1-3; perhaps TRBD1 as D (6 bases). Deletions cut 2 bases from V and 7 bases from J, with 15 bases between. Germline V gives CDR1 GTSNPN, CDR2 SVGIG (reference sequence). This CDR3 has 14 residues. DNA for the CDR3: TGTGCCTGGAGTCCTTGGACAGTTCCGAACACCATATATTTT. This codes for CAWSPWTVPNTIYF.

CDR3 residues: CASSPSSGLLLYGYTF. CDR3 coding DNA: TGTGCCAGCAGCCCTTCTTCGGGACTGCTACTCTATGGCTACACCTTC. This chain links TRBV7-2 with TRBJ1-2; D might be TRBD1 (5 bases). This CDR3 is 16 amino acids long. Germline loops: CDR1 SGHTA, CDR2 FQGNSA. V lost 5 bases to trimming and J lost 4 bases, with 20 bases between them.

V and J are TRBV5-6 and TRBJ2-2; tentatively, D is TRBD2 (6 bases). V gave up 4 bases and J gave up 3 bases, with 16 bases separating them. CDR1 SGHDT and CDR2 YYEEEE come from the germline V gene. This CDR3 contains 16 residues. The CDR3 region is CASSPGAGPYTGELFF. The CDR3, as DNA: TGTGCCAGCAGCCCTGGTGCGGGGCCGTACACCGGGGAGCTGTTTTTT.

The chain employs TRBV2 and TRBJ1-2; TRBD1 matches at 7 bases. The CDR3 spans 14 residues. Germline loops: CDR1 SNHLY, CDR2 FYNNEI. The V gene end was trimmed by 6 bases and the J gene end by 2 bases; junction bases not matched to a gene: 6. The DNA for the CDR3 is TGTGCCAGCAGCCCTCAGACAGGGAACTATGGCTACACCTTC. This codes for CASSPQTGNYGYTF.

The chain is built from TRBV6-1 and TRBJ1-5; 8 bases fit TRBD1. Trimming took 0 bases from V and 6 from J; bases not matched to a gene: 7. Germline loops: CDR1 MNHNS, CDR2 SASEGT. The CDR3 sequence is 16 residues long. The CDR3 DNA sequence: TGTGCCAGCAGTGAAGCGGGCAGGGGGCCCTTTCAGCCCCAGCATTTT. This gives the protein CASSEAGRGPFQPQHF.

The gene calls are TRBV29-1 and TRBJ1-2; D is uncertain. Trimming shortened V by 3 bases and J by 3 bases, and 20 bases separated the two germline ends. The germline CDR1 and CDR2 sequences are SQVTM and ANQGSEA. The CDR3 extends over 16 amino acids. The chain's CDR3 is CSVEVGIAGIDYGYTF. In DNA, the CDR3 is TGCAGCGTTGAGGTGGGGATAGCGGGAATAGACTATGGCTACACCTTC.

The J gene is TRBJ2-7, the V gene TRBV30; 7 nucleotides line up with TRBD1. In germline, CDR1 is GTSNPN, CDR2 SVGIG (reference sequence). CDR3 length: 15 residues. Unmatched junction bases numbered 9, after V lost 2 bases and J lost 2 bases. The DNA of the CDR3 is TGTGCCTGGAGTCCAGGGACAGCCCATACCTACGAGCAGTACTTC. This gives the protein CAWSPGTAHTYEQYF.